This T cell receptor (beta chain) came from a study of T cell responses to AZD1222 COVID-19 vaccine (dated by TCRdb to the early 2020s). The study in broad terms: A total of 233 trial participants underwent TCR sequencing, of whom nearly 210 had received two doses of AZD1222 and around 25 had received two doses of the MenACWY control vaccine. Trial participants were enrolled by age into subgroups of 18-55, 56-69 and 70-plus years, and around 150, 28 and 57 TCR-sequenced participants, respectively, were included in these subgroups.

Explained via the paper, the time point label denotes: about 28 days (+/-7) after the second vaccine dose. The sample's treatment or condition, from its label and the paper: meningococcal conjugate vaccine given as trial control. Vaccinee samples were obtained from the UK trials COV001 and COV002, which included a single-blind randomized controlled phase 2/3 trial of AZD1222 (ChAdOx1 nCoV-19) in healthy adults. Trial participant PBMC samples were collected at day 0 and day 28 after the second dose for TCRbeta chain sequencing. The CDR3 regions of human TCRbeta chains were subjected to immunosequencing. The study's processing was this. Repertoire TCRs were checked for matches against a reference library of SARS-CoV-2-specific TCRs that had been generated using the MIRA antigen-specificity platform. Breadth meant the fraction of unique TCRs that were SARS-CoV-2-associated, whereas depth meant the fraction of total T cells that were SARS-CoV-2-associated. Each spike-specific TCR was assigned to its reactive spike region and to a CD4 or CD8 class using the MIRA data. Log10-transformed breadth and depth values were compared by one-way ANOVA with Sidak's multiple comparisons tests. TCRdb took this table from immuneACCESS and kept in-frame rearrangements with V and J called. Such tables lack part of the clones; where checked against another copy, unresolved V genes explain under half of the gap, and the rest is unexplained. The V and J calls and clone size are taken from that table; D and trimming were inferred from the DNA. The sample table holds roughly 70,000 clones, of which about 93% were seen once. The top ten clonotypes cover 6.3% of the sample.

Details on this clone: Its binding antigen is unknown. Base quality data are lacking; no much larger clone is found one base away.

Results the study describes overall, beyond this receptor: Epitopes outside the regions mutated in the B.1.351 and B.1.1.7 variants were reportedly recognized by nearly half of the unique spike-specific TCRs. Conclusions about previously exposed vaccinees were limited because only 6 or 7 AZD1222 recipients were SARS-CoV-2 seropositive at baseline. After two AZD1222 doses, both the breadth and the depth of spike-specific TCRs were significantly higher than at day 0 and than in MenACWY recipients. CD4 TCRs associated with the vaccine covered the entire spike protein, and the dominant responses were in regions 160-218 and 743-854. Because no day 14 peak-response samples were available, the repertoires could be characterized only after the peak T cell response. Most participants were white British and females outnumbered males, and the authors suggested that clonal diversity may have been underestimated. The 56-69-year group was small, and its depth increase did not reach significance, likely because of low power.

According to the germline V gene, CDR1 reads MNHEY and CDR2 reads SVGEGT. The junction shows trimming of 4 bases on V and 0 bases on J, and the gene matches do not reach 6 bases of it. The CDR3 contains 19 residues, cysteine and phenylalanine counted. Of the read, only the CDR3 DNA is kept; its 57 bases are in frame from base 1. This TCR was recovered from an adult who received the MenACWY meningococcal vaccine as a control. The sequence is built from TRBV6-2 or TRBV6-3 and TRBJ2-2; the junction holds 15 bases that match TRBD2. The material was peripheral blood, obtained 28 days after the second dose of the MenACWY control vaccine. The nucleotides read TGTGCCAGCAGTTTCCGGACTAGCGGGAGGGCCCCGAACACCGGGGAGCTGTTTTTT. This codes for CASSFRTSGRAPNTGELFF.